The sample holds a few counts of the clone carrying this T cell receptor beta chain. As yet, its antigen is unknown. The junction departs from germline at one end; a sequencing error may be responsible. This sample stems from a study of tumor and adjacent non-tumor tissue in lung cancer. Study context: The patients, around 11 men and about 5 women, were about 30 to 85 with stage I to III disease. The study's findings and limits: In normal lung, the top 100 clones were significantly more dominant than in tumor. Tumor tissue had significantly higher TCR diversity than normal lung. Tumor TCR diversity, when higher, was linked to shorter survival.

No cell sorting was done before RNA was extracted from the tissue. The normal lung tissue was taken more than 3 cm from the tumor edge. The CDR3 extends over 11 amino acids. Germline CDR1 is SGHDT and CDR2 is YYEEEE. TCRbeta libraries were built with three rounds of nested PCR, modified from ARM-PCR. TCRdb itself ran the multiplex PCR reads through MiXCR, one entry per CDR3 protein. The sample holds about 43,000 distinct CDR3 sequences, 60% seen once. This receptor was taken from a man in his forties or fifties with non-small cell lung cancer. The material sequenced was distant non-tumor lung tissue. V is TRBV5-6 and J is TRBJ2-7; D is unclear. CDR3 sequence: CASSLSYEQHF. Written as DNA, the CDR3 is TGTGCCAGCAGCTTGTCTTACGAGCAGCACTTT.